This passage covers 16 T cell receptor beta chains from one sample sequenced in a study of T cell responses to AZD1222 COVID-19 vaccine. Sequencing was performed with immunoSEQ multiplex PCR; in TCRdb, only in-frame clones are kept and a portion is missing. The sample has some 150,000 clones, more than 70% seen once. The material was peripheral blood, obtained on day 0 of AZD1222 vaccination. All receptors come from an adult in good health.

V usage is TRBV27 and J usage is TRBJ1-1; D unresolved. The V gene lost 5 bases and the J gene lost 1 base, with 11 bases spanning the gap. CDR1 MNHEY and CDR2 SMNVEV come from the germline V gene (reference sequence). CDR3 length: 14 amino acids. CDR3 in amino acids: CASSKQRENTEAFF. The CDR3 DNA follows: TGTGCCAGCAGTAAACAGAGGGAGAACACTGAAGCTTTCTTT.

The chain couples TRBV7-3 to TRBJ2-1; 7 bases map to TRBD1. The V segment lost 5 bases and the J segment 4 bases; nucleotides outside the gene matches: 11. This CDR3 spans 16 amino acids. Germline CDR1 reads SGHTA; CDR2 reads FQGTGA. The CDR3 sequence: CASSHSTGTAYNEQFF. The CDR3 nucleotides are TGTGCCAGCAGCCATTCTACCGGGACAGCTTACAATGAGCAGTTCTTC. Full variable domain (outside the CDR3, taken from reference TRBV7-3 and TRBJ2-1): GAGVSQTPSNKVTEKGKYVELRCDPISGHTALYWYRQSLGQGPEFLIYFQGTGAADDSGLPNDRFFAVRPEGSVSTLKIQRTERGDSAVYLCASSHSTGTAYNEQFFGPGTRLTVL.

Here the CDR3 DNA reads TGCGCCAGCAGCTCGGGACACCAGTTAACTAATGAAAAACTGTTTTTT. Residues: CASSSGHQLTNEKLFF. J is TRBJ1-4 and V is TRBV5-1; tentatively, D is TRBD1 (6 bases). Germline CDR1 reads SGHRS; CDR2 reads YFSETQ. Trimming pared 3 bases from V and 1 base from J, leaving 13 bases between. The CDR3 length is 16 residues.

The chain links TRBV18 to TRBJ1-1; D gene unclear. Trimming pared 0 bases from V and 0 bases from J, leaving 8 bases between. The CDR3 contains 15 residues. Germline loops: CDR1 KGHSH, CDR2 LQKENI. The CDR3 is CASSPPLSMNTEAFF. The CDR3 region has the DNA TGTGCCAGCTCACCACCGCTCAGCATGAACACTGAAGCTTTCTTT.

V usage is TRBV28 and J usage is TRBJ1-2; D gene uncertain. Per the germline V gene, CDR1 is MDHEN and CDR2 is SYDVKM. The CDR3 is 13 amino acids. Trimming took off 5 bases at V and 8 bases at J, with 15 bases between the two ends. CDR3 residues: CASSTGLLGGYTF. DNA of the CDR3: TGTGCCAGCAGTACGGGTTTATTGGGCGGCTACACCTTC.

The gene calls are TRBV28 and TRBJ1-6; D may be TRBD1 (5 bases). The CDR3 is 16 residues long. Trimming removed 2 bases from V and 6 bases from J, with 14 bases in between. Germline V CDR1 and CDR2: MDHEN, SYDVKM. The CDR3 protein is CASSLGFGGSNSPLHF. The CDR3 region has the DNA TGTGCCAGCAGTTTAGGGTTTGGGGGTAGTAATTCACCCCTCCACTTT.

This chain links TRBV5-1 with TRBJ1-2, with 7 bases that match TRBD1. V shed 0 bases, J shed 4 bases, and the junction held 6 bases outside the gene matches. Per germline, CDR1 SGHRS and CDR2 YFSETQ. CDR3 length equals 15 residues. CDR3 sequence reads: CASSLDYRGGYGYTF. Here the CDR3 DNA reads TGCGCCAGCAGCTTGGACTACAGGGGAGGCTATGGCTACACCTTC.

This clone showed up just a few times. The gene calls are TRBV15 and TRBJ2-1; maybe TRBD1 (6 bases). Deletions cut 1 base from V and 4 bases from J, with 8 bases between. This CDR3 is built from 14 residues. Germline-derived CDR1 and CDR2 are LNHNV and YYDKDF (reference sequence). The CDR3 spells CATSRGQDYNEQFF. CDR3 coding DNA: TGTGCCACCAGCAGAGGACAGGATTACAATGAGCAGTTCTTC.

The chain uses TRBV19 and TRBJ2-2, with D maybe TRBD1 (5 bases). This CDR3 has 14 residues. V was trimmed by 7 bases and J by 3 bases, leaving 12 bases between them. In germline, CDR1 is LNHDA, CDR2 SQIVND (reference sequence). Here the CDR3 reads CASNRQLYTGELFF. Here the CDR3 DNA reads TGTGCCAGTAATAGACAGCTCTACACCGGGGAGCTGTTTTTT.

The rearrangement links TRBV4-3 to TRBJ2-7; 10 bases map to TRBD1. Per germline, CDR1 LGHNA and CDR2 YSLEER. Trimming at V came to 2 bases and at J to 3 bases, leaving 7 bases not matched to a gene. The CDR3 covers 16 residues. The CDR3 region is CASSQRVGTGVYEQYF. CDR3 DNA: TGCGCCAGCAGCCAACGTGTCGGGACAGGGGTCTACGAGCAGTACTTC.

This clone was detected only a few times. The rearrangement links TRBV30 to TRBJ1-5; no definite D call. CDR3 length: 12 residues. V lost 0 bases and J 8 bases, leaving 8 bases between the germline ends. Per germline, CDR1 GTSNPN and CDR2 SVGIG (reference sequence). The CDR3 coding sequence is TGTGCCTGGAGTGTACAAGGAAAGCCCCAGCATTTT. Translated: CAWSVQGKPQHF.

This clone was seen only once. This chain connects TRBV6-2 or TRBV6-3 to TRBJ2-3, with 7 bases aligning to TRBD1. This CDR3 is built from 14 residues. Per germline, CDR1 MNHEY and CDR2 SVGEGT. V lost 5 bases to trimming and J lost 2 bases; unmatched junction nucleotides: 4. The CDR3 DNA follows: TGTGCCAGCAGTACTGGACAGGTCACAGATACGCAGTATTTT. Translation: CASSTGQVTDTQYF.

V is TRBV4-2 and J is TRBJ2-3; 7 nucleotides agree with TRBD2. V lost 0 bases and J lost 3; bases outside the gene matches: 9. The CDR3 has 17 amino acids. Germline V lookup: CDR1 LGHNA, CDR2 YNFKEQ. The CDR3 DNA is TGTGCCAGCAGCCAAGATGGGGGAGGGTTTAGGACAGATACGCAGTATTTT. Translating gives CASSQDGGGFRTDTQYF.

V is TRBV2 and J is TRBJ1-1, with D possibly matching TRBD1 (5 bases). V lost 11 bases and J 3 bases, leaving 16 bases between the germline ends. The V gene's germline CDR1 is SNHLY and CDR2 FYNNEI. The CDR3 is 13 amino acids. Here the CDR3 reads CAGCPEGYTEAFF. CDR3 bases: TGTGCCGGCTGCCCTGAGGGGTACACTGAAGCTTTCTTT. Variable domain in full (rest from reference TRBV2 and TRBJ1-1): EPEVTQTPSHQVTQMGQEVILRCVPISNHLYFYWYRQILGQKVEFLVSFYNNEISEKSEIFDDQFSVERPDGSNFTLKIRSTKLEDSAMYFCAGCPEGYTEAFFGQGTRLTVV.

This clone was counted once. This chain uses TRBV28 with TRBJ1-6; 8 nucleotides agree with TRBD1. J was trimmed by 7 bases and V by 8 bases; bases with no gene match: 10. The CDR3 totals 15 residues. The germline V gene encodes CDR1 MDHEN and CDR2 SYDVKM. The CDR3 loop reads CASRTATGGNSPLHF. The CDR3, as DNA: TGTGCCAGCCGGACAGCCACAGGGGGAAATTCACCCCTCCACTTT.

The chain links TRBV4-3 to TRBJ2-1; 7 bases are shared with TRBD2. Germline CDR1 LGHNA, CDR2 YSLEER. The CDR3 sequence is 17 residues long. Trimming cost V 1 base and J 0 bases; bases outside gene matches: 6. Written as DNA, the CDR3 is TGCGCCAGCAGCCAAGGGGGGGGAAGGAGCTCCTACAATGAGCAGTTCTTC. Amino acid sequence: CASSQGGGRSSYNEQFF.